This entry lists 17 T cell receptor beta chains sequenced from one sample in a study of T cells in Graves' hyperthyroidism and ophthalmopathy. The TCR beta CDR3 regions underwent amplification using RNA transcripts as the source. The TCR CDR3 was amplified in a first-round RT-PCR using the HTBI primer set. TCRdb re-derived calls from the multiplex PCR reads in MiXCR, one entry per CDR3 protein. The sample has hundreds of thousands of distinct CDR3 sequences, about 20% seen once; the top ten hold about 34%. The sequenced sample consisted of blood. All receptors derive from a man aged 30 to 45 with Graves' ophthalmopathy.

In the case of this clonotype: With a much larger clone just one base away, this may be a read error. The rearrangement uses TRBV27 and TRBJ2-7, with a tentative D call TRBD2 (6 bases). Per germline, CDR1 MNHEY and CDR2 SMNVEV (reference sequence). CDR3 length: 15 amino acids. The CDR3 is CANSPLAGRPHEQYF. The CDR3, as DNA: TGTGCCAACAGTCCCTTGGCGGGACGACCCCACGAGCAGTACTTC.

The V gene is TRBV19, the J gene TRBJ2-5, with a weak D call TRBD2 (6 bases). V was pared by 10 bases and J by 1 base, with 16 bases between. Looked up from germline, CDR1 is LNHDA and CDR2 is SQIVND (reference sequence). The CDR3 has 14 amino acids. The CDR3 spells CATSSPGLQETQYF. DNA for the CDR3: TGTGCCACTTCCTCCCCGGGACTCCAAGAGACCCAGTACTTC.

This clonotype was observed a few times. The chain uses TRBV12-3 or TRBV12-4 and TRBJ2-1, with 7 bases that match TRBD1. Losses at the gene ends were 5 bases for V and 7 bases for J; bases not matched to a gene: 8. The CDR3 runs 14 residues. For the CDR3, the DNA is TGTGCCAGCAGTATAGACAGGGTCTTGAATGAGCAGTTCTTC. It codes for CASSIDRVLNEQFF.

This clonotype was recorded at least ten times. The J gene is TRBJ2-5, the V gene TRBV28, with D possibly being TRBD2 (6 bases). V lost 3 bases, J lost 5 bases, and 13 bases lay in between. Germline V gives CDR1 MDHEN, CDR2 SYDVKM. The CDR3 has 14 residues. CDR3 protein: CASSFYREIETQYF. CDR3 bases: TGTGCCAGCAGTTTTTACCGGGAGATTGAGACCCAGTACTTC.

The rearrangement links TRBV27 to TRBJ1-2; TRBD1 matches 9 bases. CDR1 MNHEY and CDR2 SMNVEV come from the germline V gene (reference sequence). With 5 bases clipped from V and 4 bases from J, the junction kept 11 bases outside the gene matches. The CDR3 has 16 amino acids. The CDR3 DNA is TGTGCCAGCAGTCCATCGTCGGGGGACAGGGTCTATGGCTACACCTTC. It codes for CASSPSSGDRVYGYTF.

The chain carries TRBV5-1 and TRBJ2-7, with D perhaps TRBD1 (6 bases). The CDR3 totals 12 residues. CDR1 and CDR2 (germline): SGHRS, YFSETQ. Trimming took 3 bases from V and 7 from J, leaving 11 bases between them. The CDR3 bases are TGCGCCAGCAGCTGGGTGCAGGGGGAGCAGTACTTC. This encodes CASSWVQGEQYF.

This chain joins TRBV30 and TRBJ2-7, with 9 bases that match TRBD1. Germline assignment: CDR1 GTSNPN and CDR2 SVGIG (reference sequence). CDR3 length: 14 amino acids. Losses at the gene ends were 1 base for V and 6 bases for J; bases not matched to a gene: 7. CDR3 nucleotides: TGTGCCTGGAGTGATGGGACAGGGACGGGCGAGCAGTACTTC. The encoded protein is CAWSDGTGTGEQYF. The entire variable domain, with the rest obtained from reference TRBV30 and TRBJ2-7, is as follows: SQTIHQWPATLVQPVGSPLSLECTVEGTSNPNLYWYRQAAGRGLQLLFYSVGIGQISSEVPQNLSASRPQDRQFILSSKKLLLSDSGFYLCAWSDGTGTGEQYFGPGTRLTVT.

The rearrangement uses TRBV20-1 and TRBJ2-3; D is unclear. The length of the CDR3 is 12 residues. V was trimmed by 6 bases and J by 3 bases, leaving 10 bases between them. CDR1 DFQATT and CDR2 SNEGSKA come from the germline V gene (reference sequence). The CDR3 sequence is CSALTGTDTQYF. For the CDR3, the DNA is TGCAGTGCCCTGACCGGAACAGATACGCAGTATTTT.

CDR3 DNA: TGTGCCAGCAGCCAAGAGTCCTACATCGGAAACACCATATATTTT. It codes for CASSQESYIGNTIYF. V and J are TRBV14 and TRBJ1-3, with D unresolved. The CDR3 is 15 residues long. Trimming removed 0 bases from V and 4 bases from J, with 10 bases in between. CDR1 is SGHDN, CDR2 FVKESK, per germline.

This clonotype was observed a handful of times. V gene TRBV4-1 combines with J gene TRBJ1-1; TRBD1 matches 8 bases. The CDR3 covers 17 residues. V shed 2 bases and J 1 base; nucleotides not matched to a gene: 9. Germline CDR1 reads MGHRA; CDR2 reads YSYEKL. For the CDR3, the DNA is TGCGCCAGCAGCCAATGGCCCCCGGACAGGGCGAACACTGAAGCTTTCTTT. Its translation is CASSQWPPDRANTEAFF.

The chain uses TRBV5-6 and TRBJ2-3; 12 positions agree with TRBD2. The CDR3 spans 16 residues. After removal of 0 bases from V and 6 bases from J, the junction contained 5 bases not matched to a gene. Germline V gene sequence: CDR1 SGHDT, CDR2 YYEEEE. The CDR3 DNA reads TGTGCCAGCAGCTTGGCCACTAGCGGGAGGTGGGATACGCAGTATTTT. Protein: CASSLATSGRWDTQYF.

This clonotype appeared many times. CDR3 in DNA: TGTGCCAGCACCGCGGGAATCATGAACACTGAAGCTTTCTTT. This encodes CASTAGIMNTEAFF. This chain links TRBV12-3 or TRBV12-4 with TRBJ1-1; D is ambiguous. The CDR3 is 14 amino acids. Trimming pared 7 bases from V and 0 bases from J, leaving 12 bases between.

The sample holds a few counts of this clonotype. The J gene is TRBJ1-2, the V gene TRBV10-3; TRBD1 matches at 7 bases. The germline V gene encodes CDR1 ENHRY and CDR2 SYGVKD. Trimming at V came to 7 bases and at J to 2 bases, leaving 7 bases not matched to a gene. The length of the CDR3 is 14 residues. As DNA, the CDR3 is TGTGCCATCACTAGGACAGGAAAAAACTATGGCTACACCTTC. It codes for CAITRTGKNYGYTF.

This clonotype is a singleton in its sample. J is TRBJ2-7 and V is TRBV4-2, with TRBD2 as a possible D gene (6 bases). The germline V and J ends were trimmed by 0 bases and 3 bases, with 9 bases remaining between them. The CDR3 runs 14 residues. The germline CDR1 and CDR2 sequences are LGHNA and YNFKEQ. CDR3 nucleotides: TGTGCCAGCAGCCAAGATGGGAGGAACTACGAGCAGTACTTC. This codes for CASSQDGRNYEQYF.

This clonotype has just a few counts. The CDR3 loop is CAWSGSGRARGQFF. CDR3 sequence (DNA): TGTGCCTGGAGTGGAAGCGGGAGGGCCCGTGGGCAGTTCTTC. The J gene is TRBJ2-1, the V gene TRBV30, with 10 bases that match TRBD2. CDR3 length: 14 residues. J lost 12 bases, V lost 1 base, and 9 bases had no gene match. Germline V gives CDR1 GTSNPN, CDR2 SVGIG (reference sequence).

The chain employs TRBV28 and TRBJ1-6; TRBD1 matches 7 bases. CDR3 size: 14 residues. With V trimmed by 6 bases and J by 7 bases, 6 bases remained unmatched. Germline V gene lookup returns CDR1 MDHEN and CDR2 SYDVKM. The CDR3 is CASRRDSLNSPLHF. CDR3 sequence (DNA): TGTGCCAGCAGGCGGGACAGCCTAAATTCACCCCTCCACTTT.

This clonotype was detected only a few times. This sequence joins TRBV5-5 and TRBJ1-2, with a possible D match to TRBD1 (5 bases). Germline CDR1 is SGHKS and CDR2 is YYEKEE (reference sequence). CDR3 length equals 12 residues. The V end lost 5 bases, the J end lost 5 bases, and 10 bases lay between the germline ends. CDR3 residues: CASSGAGYGYTF. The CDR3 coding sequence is TGTGCCAGCAGTGGGGCAGGATATGGCTACACCTTC.